This entry lists 32 T cell receptor beta chains sequenced from one sample in a study of blood T cells in healthy people across ages. Primers used in a second PCR of about 6 to 11 cycles were a sample-barcoded 5' primer and a J-beta primer mix. TCRdb reanalysed the 5' RACE reads using MiXCR and keeps one entry per CDR3 protein. This repertoire shows approximately 900,000 distinct CDR3 sequences, approximately 49% found once; its top ten account for 13%. The source material was blood. The receptors derive from a man aged 30-40 years in good health.

This clonotype was recorded at least ten times. The gene calls are TRBV9 and TRBJ2-3; the D gene could be TRBD1 or TRBD2 (5 bases each). Trimming shortened V by 1 base and J by 0 bases, and 12 bases separated the two germline ends. The CDR3 spans 16 residues. The germline V gene encodes CDR1 SGDLS and CDR2 YYNGEE. The CDR3 DNA reads TGTGCCAGCAGCGTATGGGGGACCCCTAGCACAGATACGCAGTATTTT. Protein: CASSVWGTPSTDTQYF. The full variable domain, its missing parts supplied by reference TRBV9 and TRBJ2-3, is DSGVTQTPKHLITATGQRVTLRCSPRSGDLSVYWYQQSLDQGLQFLIQYYNGEERAKGNILERFSAQQFPDLHSELNLSSLELGDSALYFCASSVWGTPSTDTQYFGPGTRLTVL.

This clonotype was recorded only once. The genes are TRBV21-1 and TRBJ2-5; TRBD2 reflects the table's D call only, with no check against the DNA. TRBV21-1 is given as a pseudogene. This CDR3 region has 17 residues. The CDR3: CASSKLTSGGDKGTQYF. CDR3 nucleotide sequence: TGTGCCAGCAGCAAGCTAACTAGCGGGGGGGATAAAGGGACCCAGTACTTC.

DNA for the CDR3: TGCAGCGTTGAGACCACCCAGCGGGGGGACCAAGAGACCCAGTACTTC. It specifies CSVETTQRGDQETQYF. This rearrangement joins TRBV29-1 to TRBJ2-5; 9 nucleotides align to TRBD2. Germline V CDR1 and CDR2: SQVTM, ANQGSEA. CDR3 size: 16 residues. V dropped 3 bases and J dropped 0; count of bases not matched to a gene: 8.

This clonotype showed up just a few times. This chain joins TRBV12-3 or TRBV12-4 and TRBJ2-7; 7 positions agree with TRBD1. With 7 bases clipped from V and 4 bases from J, the junction kept 13 bases outside the gene matches. The CDR3 is 15 amino acids. The chain's CDR3 is CASKIGTEGGYEQYF. DNA for the CDR3: TGTGCCAGCAAAATTGGGACAGAGGGTGGTTACGAGCAGTACTTC.

Regarding this clonotype: The junction differs from germline at one of its ends, possibly a read error. This chain links TRBV12-3 or TRBV12-4 with TRBJ2-3, with no clear D. The length of the CDR3 is 11 residues. As DNA, the CDR3 is TGTGCCAGCAGCACGCTAGATGCGCAGTATTTT. The encoded protein is CASSTLDAQYF.

The chain uses TRBV10-3 and TRBJ2-7, with 11 bases aligning to TRBD2. The CDR3 sequence is 15 residues long. Germline-derived CDR1 and CDR2 are ENHRY and SYGVKD. V dropped 5 bases and J dropped 6; count of bases not matched to a gene: 9. CDR3 amino acids: CAISQAGTSGVEQYF. CDR3 DNA sequence: TGTGCCATCAGTCAAGCCGGGACTAGCGGCGTCGAGCAGTACTTC.

This clonotype was counted many times. V usage is TRBV28 and J usage is TRBJ2-1; a possible D gene is TRBD2 (6 bases). Germline CDR1 is MDHEN and CDR2 is SYDVKM. V was shortened by 10 bases and J by 7 bases, with 17 bases between the two germline ends. The CDR3 is 13 amino acids. The CDR3 sequence is CATLGPGVNEQFF. CDR3 in DNA: TGTGCCACCCTGGGACCGGGGGTAAATGAGCAGTTCTTC.

This clonotype was seen more than once but under ten times. The V and J genes are TRBV29-1 and TRBJ1-1; the match to TRBD1 covers 7 bases. The germline V gene has CDR1 SQVTM and CDR2 ANQGSEA. This CDR3 is built from 20 residues. J lost 1 base, V lost 6 bases, and 26 bases had no gene match. The CDR3 DNA reads as TGCAGCGTCCCCAGGCCACGGGACAGACAAACTATAACCCGGAACACTGAAGCTTTCTTT. It yields the protein CSVPRPRDRQTITRNTEAFF.

This clonotype was seen more than once but under ten times. The chain couples TRBV6-1 to TRBJ2-1; D gene unclear. The germline V gene has CDR1 MNHNS and CDR2 SASEGT. This CDR3 has 16 amino acids. V gave up 3 bases and J gave up 4 bases, with 16 bases separating them. CDR3 DNA sequence: TGTGCCAGCAGTGAGTCAGGCGCTCGGATATACAATGAGCAGTTCTTC. This translates into CASSESGARIYNEQFF.

This clonotype came up a few times. The J gene is TRBJ2-7, the V gene TRBV4-1; TRBD2 matches 7 bases. V gave up 1 base and J gave up 4 bases; unmatched junction bases: 7. In germline, CDR1 is MGHRA, CDR2 YSYEKL. The CDR3 contains 15 residues. The chain's CDR3 is CASSQARGDPYEQYF. The CDR3, as DNA: TGCGCCAGCAGCCAAGCACGGGGGGACCCTTACGAGCAGTACTTC.

The chain carries TRBV6-2 or TRBV6-3 and TRBJ2-3; D assignment may be TRBD1 or TRBD2 (6 bases each). Germline values: CDR1 MNHEY, CDR2 SVGEGT. Trimming shortened V by 8 bases and J by 5 bases, and 8 bases separated the two germline ends. The CDR3 extends over 11 amino acids. The CDR3 DNA sequence: TGTGCCAGCGGAGGGGGAGATACGCAGTATTTT. Amino acid sequence: CASGGGDTQYF.

The V call is TRBV20-1, the J call TRBJ2-3, with a possible D match to TRBD2 (6 bases). Trimming left V 5 bases short and J 0 bases short, with 15 bases between. Germline V lookup: CDR1 DFQATT, CDR2 SNEGSKA (reference sequence). There are 15 residues in the CDR3. The chain's CDR3 is CSARSGTSSTDTQYF. DNA for the CDR3: TGCAGTGCTCGTTCCGGGACTTCTAGCACAGATACGCAGTATTTT.

This chain uses TRBV7-2 with TRBJ2-4; 12 nucleotides align to TRBD2. Germline V CDR1 and CDR2: SGHTA, FQGNSA. CDR3 size: 15 residues. Trimming cost V 3 bases and J 13 bases; bases outside gene matches: 10. CDR3 amino acids: CASSLPSGGAKEQYF. CDR3 DNA: TGTGCCAGCAGCTTGCCTAGCGGGGGGGCGAAAGAGCAGTACTTC.

CDR3 residues: CASSYSGGAEETQYF. CDR3 DNA sequence: TGCGCCAGCAGCTATAGCGGGGGGGCAGAAGAGACCCAGTACTTC. The genes are TRBV5-1 and TRBJ2-5; 11 bases map to TRBD2. This CDR3 comprises 15 residues. Trimming cost V 3 bases and J 3 bases; bases outside gene matches: 4. Looked up from germline, CDR1 is SGHRS and CDR2 is YFSETQ. The full variable domain, in which reference TRBV5-1 and TRBJ2-5 provide the parts outside the CDR3, is KAGVTQTPRYLIKTRGQQVTLSCSPISGHRSVSWYQQTPGQGLQFLFEYFSETQRNKGNFPGRFSGRQFSNSRSEMNVSTLELGDSALYLCASSYSGGAEETQYFGPGTRLLVL.

This clonotype has a handful of counts. J is TRBJ1-6 and V is TRBV3-1, with D possibly TRBD1 on 5 matching bases. The CDR3 loop spans 17 amino acids. The V gene lost 4 bases and the J gene lost 5 bases, with 18 bases spanning the gap. CDR1 and CDR2 from the germline V gene are LGHDT and YNNKEL (reference sequence). The CDR3 coding sequence is TGTGCCAGCAGCCTGAGCCGGGGACGCCGAGATAATTCACCCCTCCACTTT. It specifies CASSLSRGRRDNSPLHF.

This clonotype was counted between two and nine times. The CDR3 spells CSAWPGQGMEEQFF. The CDR3 nucleotides read TGCAGTGCCTGGCCGGGACAGGGTATGGAGGAGCAGTTCTTC. The genes are TRBV20-1 and TRBJ2-1, with 9 bases aligning to TRBD1. The CDR3 runs to 14 residues. Germline V gene sequence: CDR1 DFQATT, CDR2 SNEGSKA (reference sequence). V shed 6 bases, J shed 10 bases, and the junction held 13 bases outside the gene matches.

The chain recombines TRBV11-2 with TRBJ2-5; perhaps TRBD2 as D (6 bases). Matching the DNA end better, TRBJ2-7 makes the J call doubtful. Germline-derived CDR1 and CDR2 are SGHAT and FQNNGV. This CDR3 region has 13 residues. The CDR3: CASSLGPSDEQYF. The CDR3, as DNA: TGTGCCAGCAGCCTGGGACCTAGCGACGAGCAGTACTTC.

V gene TRBV10-3 combines with J gene TRBJ2-4; 8 bases are a match to TRBD2. CDR1 and CDR2 from the germline V gene are ENHRY and SYGVKD. Trimming took 4 bases from V and 8 from J; bases not matched to a gene: 13. The CDR3 totals 16 residues. The CDR3 DNA is TGTGCCATCAGTGCGGGGGTAGCGGGGAAGGTGGACATTCAGTACTTC. Encoded protein: CAISAGVAGKVDIQYF.

With regard to this clonotype: Relative to the germline gene, one junction end is altered; a read error may explain this. The V and J genes are TRBV29-1 and TRBJ2-1; D may match TRBD1 or TRBD2 (5 bases each). Germline assignment: CDR1 SQVTM and CDR2 ANQGSEA. This CDR3 has 12 amino acids. DNA for the CDR3: TGCAGCGTTGAAGATCTTGGGGGAAGGGCGTTCTTT. It specifies CSVEDLGGRAFF.

CDR3 in amino acids: CASGTGTGARYGYTF. The CDR3 DNA reads as TGTGCCAGTGGGACTGGGACAGGGGCGCGCTATGGCTACACCTTC. The chain carries TRBV19 and TRBJ1-2, with TRBD1 matching 10 bases. CDR3 length: 15 residues. Trimming at V came to 8 bases and at J to 4 bases, leaving 10 bases not matched to a gene. CDR1 LNHDA and CDR2 SQIVND come from the germline V gene (reference sequence).

The chain has TRBV5-1 and TRBJ2-7; TRBD1 agrees at 9 bases. After removal of 0 bases from V and 1 base from J, the junction contained 2 bases not matched to a gene. Germline assignment: CDR1 SGHRS and CDR2 YFSETQ. The CDR3 totals 15 residues. The CDR3 is CASSLVGTGSYEQYF. CDR3 in DNA: TGCGCCAGCAGCTTGGTCGGGACAGGGTCCTACGAGCAGTACTTC.

V usage is TRBV3-1 and J usage is TRBJ2-6, with D uncertain. Germline V lookup: CDR1 LGHDT, CDR2 YNNKEL (reference sequence). This CDR3 has 17 residues. V was trimmed by 0 bases and J by 4 bases, leaving 13 bases between them. The CDR3 region has the DNA TGTGCCAGCAGCCAAGATTCTAGGGTCGCAGGGGCCAACGTCCTGACTTTC. This codes for CASSQDSRVAGANVLTF.

The chain links TRBV14 to TRBJ2-1; TRBD1 aligns across 8 bases. The last part of the DNA fits TRBJ2-7 better; the J call may be wrong. The CDR3 has 14 residues. Germline V CDR1 and CDR2: SGHDN, FVKESK. CDR3: CASSQDNRGAEQYF. The DNA for the CDR3 is TGTGCCAGCAGCCAAGATAACAGGGGGGCTGAGCAGTACTTC.

There are many counts of this clonotype. This sequence joins TRBV7-9 and TRBJ2-5, with D possibly TRBD2 on 5 matching bases. The length of the CDR3 is 15 residues. V lost 2 bases and J lost 2, with 12 bases in between. Germline V gene data show CDR1 as SEHNR and CDR2 as FQNEAQ (reference sequence). The CDR3 spells CASSLRAGLQETQYF. DNA for the CDR3: TGTGCCAGCAGCTTAAGGGCGGGCCTACAAGAGACCCAGTACTTC.

In this sample, this clonotype turned up a few times. The CDR3 region has the DNA TGTGCCAGCAGCTTAGATAACAGGGGAATATCGTGGGACATTCAGTACTTC. This translates into CASSLDNRGISWDIQYF. This chain joins TRBV11-3 and TRBJ2-4; 7 nucleotides agree with TRBD1. Germline V gene data show CDR1 as SGHNT and CDR2 as YENEEA. The trim removed 0 bases at V and 8 bases at J, leaving 13 bases unmatched. The CDR3 runs 17 residues.

This clonotype occurred a few times. This chain links TRBV27 with TRBJ2-7; D tentatively reads TRBD1 or TRBD2 (5 bases each). The CDR3 consists of 14 residues. V was trimmed by 6 bases and J by 2 bases, leaving 14 bases between them. Germline-derived CDR1 and CDR2 are MNHEY and SMNVEV (reference sequence). CDR3 protein: CASRPGRGPYEQYF. The CDR3 bases are TGTGCCAGCAGACCTGGACGGGGCCCCTACGAGCAGTACTTC.

The chain joins TRBV6-2 or TRBV6-3 to TRBJ2-7; 8 bases are shared with TRBD1. Trimming took 2 bases from V and 3 from J; bases not matched to a gene: 12. Germline V gives CDR1 MNHEY, CDR2 SVGEGT. CDR3 length equals 17 residues. The CDR3 bases are TGTGCCAGCAGTTACCATCCGACAGGGGTTCATATCTACGAGCAGTACTTC. Protein product: CASSYHPTGVHIYEQYF.

V is TRBV30 and J is TRBJ2-7; D unresolved. Germline V gives CDR1 GTSNPN, CDR2 SVGIG (reference sequence). V shed 2 bases and J shed 2 bases, with 13 bases lying between them. CDR3 length: 14 amino acids. As DNA, the CDR3 is TGTGCCTGGAGTAAAGTCAAATCCGCCTACGAGCAGTACTTC. Its translation: CAWSKVKSAYEQYF.

The J gene is TRBJ2-1, the V gene TRBV28, with 8 bases lining up with TRBD2. The V and J ends lost 2 bases and 11 bases, in that order; junction bases with no gene match: 17. CDR3 length equals 17 residues. Germline V lookup: CDR1 MDHEN, CDR2 SYDVKM. The CDR3 DNA is TGTGCCAGCAGTTTAGGAACGGGGATCGGGGGGGCCAGGCAGCAGTTCTTC. This codes for CASSLGTGIGGARQQFF.

The V call is TRBV7-3, the J call TRBJ2-3, with TRBD1 matching over 9 bases. The CDR3 runs 18 residues. CDR1 is SGHTA, CDR2 FQGTGA, per germline. J was trimmed by 0 bases and V by 5 bases; bases with no gene match: 12. The CDR3 sequence: CASSKQGARGLSTDTQYF. CDR3 DNA: TGTGCCAGCAGCAAACAGGGGGCGCGGGGCCTTAGCACAGATACGCAGTATTTT.

The chain recombines TRBV9 with TRBJ1-2, with 9 bases matching TRBD1. The length of the CDR3 is 14 residues. Per germline, CDR1 SGDLS and CDR2 YYNGEE. The V and J ends lost 6 bases and 6 bases, in that order; junction bases with no gene match: 9. CDR3 DNA: TGTGCCAGCACCAAACAGGACAGGGGTCATGGCTACACCTTC. Amino acid sequence: CASTKQDRGHGYTF.

The chain recombines TRBV11-2 with TRBJ2-3; TRBD2 matches at 9 bases. In germline, CDR1 is SGHAT, CDR2 FQNNGV. The CDR3 is made up of 16 amino acids. V lost 4 bases and J lost 3; bases outside the gene matches: 8. The CDR3 sequence: CASSSVSGGGTDTQYF. In DNA form, the CDR3 reads TGTGCCAGCAGCTCAGTTAGCGGGGGCGGGACAGATACGCAGTATTTT.